This T cell receptor (beta chain) derives from a study of glioma-infiltrating T cells (dated by TCRdb to the mid-2010s). In terms of the full investigation: Low-grade gliomas were represented by WHO grade II oligodendrogliomas or astrocytomas, and glioblastomas were represented by WHO grade IV tumors that were sampled at initial rather than recurrent diagnosis. Before surgery, glioma patients were given dexamethasone for six or fewer days. Blood libraries targeted about 4- to 10-fold sequencing coverage of 1 million or so peripheral T cells. Glioma tissue, non-neoplastic brain tissue and matched peripheral blood mononuclear cells were used as sources from which TCR alpha- and beta-chain repertoires were sequenced. To measure how far tissue and blood T-cell populations diverged, each tissue-infiltrating repertoire was compared against the peripheral blood repertoire of the same patient. The paired cohort comprised three low-grade glioma patients, roughly 8 primary glioblastoma patients and three non-glioma patients contributing non-neoplastic brain tissue. The research as a whole found: Group comparisons rested on small numbers: three non-neoplastic, three low-grade glioma and fewer than 10 glioblastoma patients. VJ-independent divergence between tissue and blood was found to be below expectation in non-neoplastic patients but above expectation in all gliomas, particularly low-grade gliomas. A signature set of shared blood CDR3 motifs marked patients with low tissue-blood divergence and was depleted in highly divergent patients. Only a very small number of CDR3 sequences turned up in both tissue and blood, a result put down to high CDR3 diversity combined with limited sampling.

The CDR3 sequence holds 18 residues, the cysteine and phenylalanine included. Left in the record is the CDR3 DNA by itself, 54 bases read in frame from the first base. The germline ends are 17 bases apart after V is trimmed by 0 bases and J by 2 bases. According to the germline V gene (reference sequence), CDR1 reads LGHDT and CDR2 reads YNNKEL. This clonotype appeared a few times. What antigen it recognizes has not been identified. No quality values exist for individual bases; no much larger clone is one base distant. Immediately after resection, surgical brain or tumor specimens were cryofrozen in liquid nitrogen, and peripheral blood cells were collected at the same time. TCR alpha and beta CDR3 regions were amplified with the iRepertoire nested amplicon-rescue multiplex PCR (arm-PCR) platform from RNA. One-step reverse transcription and amplification used about 90-400 ng of tissue mRNA or PBMC total RNA as input. Following bead purification, Illumina adapters were added by a secondary multiplex PCR, and the libraries were gel-purified between 200 and 400 bp. Libraries carried internal 6-nucleotide barcodes used for demultiplexing. Libraries were sequenced on an Illumina MiSeq with 2x220 or 2x250 nucleotide paired-end reads. Concerning the study's data processing: FLASH 1.2.11 was used to merge paired reads, and BWA-MEM then aligned the reads to the GRCh37 human genome before TRA and TRB reads were extracted. For V and J assignment, an IMGT-derived reference of cassette sequences and CDR3 motifs that included pseudogenes was used. Reads were translated in three frames, and productive CDR3s were defined as those with a C...FGXG motif and no stop codons. Clonotypes were defined as unique combinations of V-J cassette pair and CDR3 amino acid sequence. Reads were filtered by Hamming distance, thresholded by each sample's sequence error rate in mapped regions. TCRdb trimmed the raw reads at Q25, called clones with MiXCR and kept productive beta chains. Each CDR3 protein appears once, grouped with its most common genes and DNA. The V and J calls and clone size are TCRdb's, not the authors'. The table for this sample lists 300,000 to 400,000 distinct CDR3 sequences; around 45% of them were counted only once. 12% of the sample is held by the ten biggest clonotypes.

This clonotype originated in a human donor with low-grade glioma or glioblastoma, undergoing nonglioma brain surgery, or in good health (not recorded which). Specimen: glioma tissue, nonneoplastic brain tissue, or PBMCs (not recorded which). In this chain, TRBV3-1 is recombined with TRBJ1-3, with the D gene too uncertain to name. The bases are TGTGCCAGCAGCCAAGATAAGGCAGTTCGGGGAGCTGGAAACACCATATATTTT. This yields the protein CASSQDKAVRGAGNTIYF.